This T cell receptor (beta chain) derives from a study of identifying expanded T cells in peripheral blood (dated by TCRdb to the late 2010s). In terms of the full investigation: Separate aliquots of the same genomic DNA pool were sequenced to produce technical replicates, and four replicates were compared in pairs.

During the collection period, no infections or other immune events were recorded for the healthy donors. Blood repertoires from healthy donors were used as a training cohort for calibrating time-dependent variance in a beta-binomial model of differential abundance of T-cell clones. The training cohort included around 10 healthy donors, of whom 3 were female and 7 were male. On average the donors were around 45 years old, and their ages spanned 29 to 64 years. Whole blood, obtained from a commercial supplier, was collected from each healthy donor at three time points spaced roughly 14 days apart. For immunosequencing, genomic DNA was extracted from unsorted whole blood. In its sample, this clone was seen once. Its antigen is currently not known. Nothing much larger sits one base from this clone, and base qualities are not available. TCRbeta CDR3 regions were profiled with the immunoSEQ Assay using bias-controlled multiplex PCR amplification of genomic DNA. In the original analysis: The absolute abundance of each unique TCRbeta CDR3 region was quantified after sequences were collapsed and filtered. Differential abundance was tested with two models: a binomial (Fisher-equivalent) model and a beta-binomial model that adds time-dependent variance fitted from healthy donors. Clones with fewer than 5 combined templates were excluded, and clones with Benjamini-Hochberg FDR below 0.01 were called differentially abundant. In the beta-binomial model, variance was expressed as a function of the total template count across the two samples, in the form v = (b*log(k)+a)^2. The clones in this table, taken by TCRdb from immuneACCESS, are in-frame only. Not every clone is retained; where verified, under half of the shortfall comes from an unresolved V gene, and the cause of the rest is unknown. V and J calls plus clone size are reproduced from that table; the DNA served to infer D and trimming. Within this sample are roughly 100,000 clones, with almost 90% of them counted one time only. The top ten clones comprise approximately 3.9% of the sample.

The full study reports these points: In all healthy donors, the variance in clone template counts between samples taken two to three weeks apart rose significantly as total template count increased. Across all healthy-donor time intervals, the beta-binomial model significantly cut both the number of clones called differentially abundant and the false-positive rate. The binomial model flagged about 1.3 differentially abundant clones between technical replicates, compared with roughly 15 over two weeks and 19 over around four weeks. The authors expected that over much longer intervals, such as months to years, biological variance in healthy repertoires might increase even further.

The junction shows trimming of 0 bases on V and 4 bases on J, plus 7 bases between the germline ends. Its CDR3 holds 13 amino acids, cysteine through phenylalanine. The CDR3 DNA has 39 bases and is translated from base 1. CDR1 and CDR2 are drawn from the germline V gene (reference sequence): LNHNV, YYDKDF. The sequence was obtained from a person aged 18-70 years in good health. Specimen: blood. Recombination connected TRBV15 to TRBJ2-7; no D gene can be assigned with confidence. In nucleotide form, the sequence is TGTGCCACCAGCAGAGATCCGGGTTACGAGCAGTACTTC. The translation is CATSRDPGYEQYF.